This T cell receptor beta chain was observed in a study of CD8 T cells in ankylosing spondylitis. Study-wide points: Reportedly, significant enrichment of disease-linked clones occurred in matched ankylosing spondylitis synovial fluid. Clones linked with disease were CD8+ and fairly uncommon in the peripheral blood. For ankylosing spondylitis blood, a TCR beta motif of 8 or 9 highly homologous variants appeared characteristic.

Libraries for TCR beta were made by quantitative 5'-RACE with molecular barcodes. Each CDR3 protein gets one entry after TCRdb re-called the 5' RACE reads with MiXCR. The data contain about 330,000 distinct CDR3 sequences, roughly 8% of them singletons. V was shortened by 7 bases and J by 5 bases, with 20 bases between the two germline ends. This CDR3 spans 15 amino acids. CDR1 is SEHNR, CDR2 FQNEAQ, per germline (reference sequence). This clonotype was recorded a few times. Its specificity is unknown. The rearrangement joins TRBV7-9 to TRBJ1-2; TRBD1 is a possible D gene (5 bases). The sequence derives from a male donor with ankylosing spondylitis. The sample comprised blood, either unsorted or a sorted T cell fraction (not recorded which). CDR3 DNA sequence: TGTGCCAGCACTCCTCAGCGGGGGGTAGGGTATGGCTACACCTTC. Translated: CASTPQRGVGYGYTF.